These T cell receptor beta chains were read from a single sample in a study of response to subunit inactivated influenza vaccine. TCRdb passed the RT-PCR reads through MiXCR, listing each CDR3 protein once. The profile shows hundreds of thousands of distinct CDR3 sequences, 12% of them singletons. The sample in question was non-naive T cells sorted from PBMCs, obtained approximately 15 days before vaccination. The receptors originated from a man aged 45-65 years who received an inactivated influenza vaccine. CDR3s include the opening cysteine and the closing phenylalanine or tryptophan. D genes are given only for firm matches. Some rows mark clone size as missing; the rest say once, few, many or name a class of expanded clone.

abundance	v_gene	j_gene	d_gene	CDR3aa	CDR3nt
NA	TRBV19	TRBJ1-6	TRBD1	CASSRGQEGYVHF	TGTGCCAGTAGTCGAGGACAGGAGGGCTATGTCCACTTT
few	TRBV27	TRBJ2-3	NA	CASSYWGGRTDTQYF	TGTGCCAGCAGTTATTGGGGGGGGCGCACAGATACGCAGTATTTT
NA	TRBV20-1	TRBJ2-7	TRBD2	CSARGGASSGLSYEQYF	TGCAGTGCTCGGGGGGGAGCGTCTAGCGGGCTCAGCTACGAGCAGTACTTC
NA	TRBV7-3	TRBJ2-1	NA	CACSGQMMSYNEQFF	TGTGCCTGCAGCGGGCAGATGATGTCCTACAATGAGCAGTTCTTC
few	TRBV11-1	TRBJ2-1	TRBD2	CASSLERGTSGSHNEQFF	TGTGCCAGCAGCTTAGAAAGAGGGACTAGCGGGAGTCACAATGAGCAGTTCTTC
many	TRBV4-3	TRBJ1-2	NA	CASSQDLGTHYGYTF	TGCGCCAGCAGCCAAGATCTTGGGACACATTATGGCTACACCTTC
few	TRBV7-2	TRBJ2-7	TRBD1	CASSLTWNNRGPYEQYF	TGTGCCAGCAGCTTAACATGGAACAACAGGGGGCCCTACGAGCAGTACTTC
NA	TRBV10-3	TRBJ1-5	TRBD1	CAIRDREDQPQHF	TGTGCCATCAGGGACAGGGAGGATCAGCCCCAGCATTTT
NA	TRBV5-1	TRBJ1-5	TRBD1	CASRLEGTGNQPQHF	TGCGCCAGCAGGTTGGAAGGGACAGGCAATCAGCCCCAGCATTTT
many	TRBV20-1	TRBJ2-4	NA	CSAPQGSSKNIQYF	TGCAGTGCTCCCCAGGGATCTTCCAAAAACATTCAGTACTTC
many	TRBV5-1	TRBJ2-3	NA	CASSLATADTQYF	TGCGCCAGCAGCTTGGCTACCGCAGATACGCAGTATTTT
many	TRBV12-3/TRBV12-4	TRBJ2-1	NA	CASTPAEGEQFF	TGTGCCAGCACCCCCGCGGAAGGGGAGCAGTTCTTC
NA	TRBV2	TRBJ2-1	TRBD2	CASSEGHAGGSYNEQFF	TGTGCCAGCAGTGAGGGACATGCGGGAGGCTCCTACAATGAGCAGTTCTTC
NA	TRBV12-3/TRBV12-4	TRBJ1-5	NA	CASTRLGPQHF	TGTGCCAGCACCCGACTAGGTCCCCAGCATTTT
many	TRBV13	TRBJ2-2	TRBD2	CASSSRTRRTGELFF	TGTGCCAGCAGCTCCAGGACTAGACGCACCGGGGAGCTGTTTTTT
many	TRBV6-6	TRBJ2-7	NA	CAGMGVTLYEQYF	TGTGCCGGAATGGGTGTTACCCTCTACGAGCAGTACTTC
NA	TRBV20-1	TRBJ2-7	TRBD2	CSARDGTSLYEQYF	TGCAGTGCTAGAGATGGGACTAGCTTGTACGAGCAGTACTTC
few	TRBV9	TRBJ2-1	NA	CASSVPDPGVGEQFF	TGTGCCAGCAGCGTACCCGACCCGGGAGTAGGTGAGCAGTTCTTC
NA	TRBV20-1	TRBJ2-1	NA	CSANEGGPYNEQFF	TGCAGTGCCAATGAGGGCGGGCCCTACAATGAGCAGTTCTTC
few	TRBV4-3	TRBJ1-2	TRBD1	CASSKGQAGSGYTF	TGCGCCAGCAGCAAGGGACAGGCTGGCAGCGGCTACACCTTC
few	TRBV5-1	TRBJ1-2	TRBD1	CASSLTLKNRGADGYTF	TGCGCCAGCAGCTTGACCTTAAAAAACAGGGGGGCGGATGGCTACACCTTC
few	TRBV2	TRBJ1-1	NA	CASIPDGMNTEAFF	TGTGCCAGCATCCCCGACGGAATGAACACTGAAGCTTTCTTT
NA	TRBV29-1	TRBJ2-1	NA	CSVERLTGREQFF	TGCAGCGTCGAAAGATTGACAGGACGAGAGCAGTTCTTC
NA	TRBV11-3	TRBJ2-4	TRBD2	CASSDAGGPWHIQYF	TGTGCCAGCAGCGATGCGGGGGGGCCGTGGCACATTCAGTACTTC
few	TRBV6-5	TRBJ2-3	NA	CASSYVRGTGYTDTQYF	TGTGCCAGCAGTTATGTCCGAGGGACTGGCTACACAGATACGCAGTATTTT
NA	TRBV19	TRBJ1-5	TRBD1	CASRNDRGFSNQPQHF	TGTGCCAGTAGAAACGACAGGGGATTTAGCAATCAGCCCCAGCATTTT
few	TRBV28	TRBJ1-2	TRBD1	CASSLGGGSGYGYTF	TGTGCCAGCAGTTTAGGAGGGGGCAGTGGCTATGGCTACACCTTC
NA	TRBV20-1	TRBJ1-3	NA	CSASPVGAGNTIYF	TGCAGTGCTAGCCCCGTGGGGGCTGGAAACACCATATATTTT
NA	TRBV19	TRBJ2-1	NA	CASSISLHYNEQFF	TGTGCCAGTAGTATATCACTACACTACAATGAGCAGTTCTTC
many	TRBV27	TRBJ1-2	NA	CASSLNGYPYGYTF	TGTGCCAGCAGTTTAAACGGATACCCTTATGGCTACACCTTC
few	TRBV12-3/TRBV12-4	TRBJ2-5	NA	CASSPGHKETQYF	TGTGCCAGCAGCCCTGGACATAAAGAGACCCAGTACTTC
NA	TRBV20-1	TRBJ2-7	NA	CSARRESLYEQYF	TGCAGTGCTAGGAGGGAGAGCCTCTACGAGCAGTACTTC
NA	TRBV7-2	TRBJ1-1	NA	CASSPGLGMNTEAFF	TGTGCCAGCAGCCCCGGACTGGGTATGAACACTGAAGCTTTCTTT
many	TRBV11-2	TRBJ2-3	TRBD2	CASSPGLASDTQYF	TGTGCCAGCAGCCCGGGACTAGCCTCAGATACGCAGTATTTT
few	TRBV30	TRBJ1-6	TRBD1	CAWTRGQANSPLHF	TGTGCCTGGACCCGCGGACAGGCCAATTCACCCCTCCACTTT
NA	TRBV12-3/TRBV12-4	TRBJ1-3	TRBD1	CASSPRDSSGNTIYF	TGTGCCAGCAGTCCCCGGGACAGCTCTGGAAACACCATATATTTT
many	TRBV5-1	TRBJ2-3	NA	CASSLEVGLTDTQYF	TGCGCCAGCAGCCTGGAAGTGGGACTCACAGATACGCAGTATTTT
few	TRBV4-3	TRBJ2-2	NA	CASSQDAGRYTGELFF	TGCGCCAGCAGCCAAGATGCAGGGAGATACACCGGGGAGCTGTTTTTT
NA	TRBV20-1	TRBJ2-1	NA	CSASFHEQFF	TGCAGTGCTAGTTTCCATGAGCAGTTCTTC
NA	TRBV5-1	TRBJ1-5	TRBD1	CASSPNTGGGNQPQHF	TGCGCCAGCAGCCCGAATACAGGGGGTGGCAATCAGCCCCAGCATTTT
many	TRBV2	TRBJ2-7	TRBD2	CASSYLSGGPGYEQYF	TGTGCCAGCAGTTACTTGAGCGGGGGGCCGGGCTACGAGCAGTACTTC
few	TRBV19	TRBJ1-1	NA	CASSRETVNTEAFF	TGTGCCAGTAGTAGAGAGACAGTGAACACTGAAGCTTTCTTT
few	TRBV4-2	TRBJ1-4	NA	CASSQDLGAPNEKLFF	TGTGCCAGCAGCCAAGATTTAGGGGCCCCTAATGAAAAACTGTTTTTT
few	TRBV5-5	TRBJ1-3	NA	CASSPLTLATAGNTIYF	TGTGCCAGCAGCCCTCTGACCCTGGCGACAGCTGGAAACACCATATATTTT
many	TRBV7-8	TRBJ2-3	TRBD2	CASSAGLAGRGDTQYF	TGTGCCAGCAGCGCTGGACTAGCGGGGCGGGGAGATACGCAGTATTTT
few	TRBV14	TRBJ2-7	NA	CASRASNSYEQYF	TGTGCCAGCAGAGCTAGCAATTCCTACGAGCAGTACTTC
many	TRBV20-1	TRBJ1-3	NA	CSARAASSGNTIYF	TGCAGTGCTAGAGCCGCCAGCTCTGGAAACACCATATATTTT
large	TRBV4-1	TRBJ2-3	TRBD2	CASSHWTSGGVYTDTQYF	TGCGCCAGCAGTCACTGGACTAGCGGGGGGGTATACACAGATACGCAGTATTTT
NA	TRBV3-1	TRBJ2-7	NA	CASSQVRGHEQYF	TGTGCCAGCAGCCAAGTACGCGGGCACGAGCAGTACTTC
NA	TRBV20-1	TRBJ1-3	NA	CSARAGEGGNTIYF	TGCAGTGCTCGGGCCGGGGAGGGGGGAAACACCATATATTTT
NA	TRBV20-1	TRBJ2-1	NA	CSARIVRDYNEQFF	TGCAGTGCTAGAATCGTCCGGGACTACAATGAGCAGTTCTTC
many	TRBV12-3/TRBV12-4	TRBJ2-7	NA	CASSLATDYEQYF	TGTGCCAGCAGTTTGGCGACTGACTACGAGCAGTACTTC
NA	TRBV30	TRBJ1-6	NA	CAWSSLSSSSPLHF	TGTGCCTGGAGTTCTCTTTCGTCTAGTTCACCCCTCCACTTT
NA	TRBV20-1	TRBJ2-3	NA	CSARRRGTDTQYF	TGCAGTGCGAGACGGCGGGGCACAGATACGCAGTATTTT